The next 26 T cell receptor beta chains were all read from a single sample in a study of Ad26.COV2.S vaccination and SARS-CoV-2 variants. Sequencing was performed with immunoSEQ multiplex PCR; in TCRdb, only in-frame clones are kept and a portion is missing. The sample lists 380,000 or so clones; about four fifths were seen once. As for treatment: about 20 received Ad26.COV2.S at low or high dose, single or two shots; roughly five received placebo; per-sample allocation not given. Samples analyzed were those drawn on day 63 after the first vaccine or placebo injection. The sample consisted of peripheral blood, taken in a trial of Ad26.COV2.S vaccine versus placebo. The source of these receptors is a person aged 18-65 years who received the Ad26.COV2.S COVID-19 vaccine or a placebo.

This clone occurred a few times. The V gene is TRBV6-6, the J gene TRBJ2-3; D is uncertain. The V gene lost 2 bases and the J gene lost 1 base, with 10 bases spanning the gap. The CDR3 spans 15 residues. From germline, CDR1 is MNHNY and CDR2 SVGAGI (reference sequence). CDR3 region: CASSYVGTGTDTQYF. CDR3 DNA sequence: TGTGCCAGCAGTTACGTAGGCACGGGCACAGATACGCAGTATTTT.

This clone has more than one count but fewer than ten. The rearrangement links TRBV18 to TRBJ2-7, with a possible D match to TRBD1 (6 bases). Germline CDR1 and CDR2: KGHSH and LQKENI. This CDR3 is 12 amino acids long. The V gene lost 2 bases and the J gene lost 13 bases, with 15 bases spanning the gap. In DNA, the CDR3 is TGTGCCAGCTCACCAGATCCCGACAGGCTCTACTTC. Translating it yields CASSPDPDRLYF.

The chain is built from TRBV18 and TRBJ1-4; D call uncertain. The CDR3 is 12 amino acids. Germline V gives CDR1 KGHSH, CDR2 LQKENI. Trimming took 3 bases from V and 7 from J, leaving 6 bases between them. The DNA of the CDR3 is TGTGCCAGCTCACCTCAGGCTGAAAAACTGTTTTTT. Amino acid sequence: CASSPQAEKLFF. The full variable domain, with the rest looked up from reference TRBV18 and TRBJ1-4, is NAGVMQNPRHLVRRRGQEARLRCSPMKGHSHVYWYRQLPEEGLKFMVYLQKENIIDESGMPKERFSAEFPKEGPSILRIQQVVRGDSAAYFCASSPQAEKLFFGSGTQLSVL.

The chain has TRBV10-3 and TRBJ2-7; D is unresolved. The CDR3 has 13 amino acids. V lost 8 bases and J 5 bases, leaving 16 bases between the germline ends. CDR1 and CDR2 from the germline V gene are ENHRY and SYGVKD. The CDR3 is CAISPRGEDEQYF. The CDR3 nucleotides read TGTGCCATCTCTCCACGCGGAGAGGACGAGCAGTACTTC.

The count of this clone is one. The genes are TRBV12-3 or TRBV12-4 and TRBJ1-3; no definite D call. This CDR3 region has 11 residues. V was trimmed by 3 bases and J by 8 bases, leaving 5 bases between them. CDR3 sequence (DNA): TGTGCCAGCAGTTTTACGCACACCATATATTTT. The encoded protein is CASSFTHTIYF.

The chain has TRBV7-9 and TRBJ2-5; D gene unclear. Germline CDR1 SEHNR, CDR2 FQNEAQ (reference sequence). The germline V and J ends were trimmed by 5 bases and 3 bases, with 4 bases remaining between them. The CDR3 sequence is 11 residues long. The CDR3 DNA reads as TGTGCCAGCAGCCGTGAAGAGACCCAGTACTTC. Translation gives CASSREETQYF.

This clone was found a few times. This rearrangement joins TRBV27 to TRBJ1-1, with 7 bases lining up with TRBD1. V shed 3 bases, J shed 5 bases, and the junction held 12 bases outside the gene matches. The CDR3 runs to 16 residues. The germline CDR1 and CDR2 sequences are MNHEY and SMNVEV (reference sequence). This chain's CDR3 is CASSLGRQGRRTEAFF. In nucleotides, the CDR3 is TGTGCCAGCAGTTTGGGCCGACAGGGAAGGAGGACTGAAGCTTTCTTT.

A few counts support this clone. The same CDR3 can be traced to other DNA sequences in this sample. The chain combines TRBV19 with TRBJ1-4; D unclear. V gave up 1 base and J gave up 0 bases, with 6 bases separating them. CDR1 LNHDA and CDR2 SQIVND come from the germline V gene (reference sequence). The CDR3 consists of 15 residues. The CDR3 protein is CASSIGAATNEKLFF. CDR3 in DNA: TGTGCCAGTAGTATAGGGGCAGCAACTAATGAAAAACTGTTTTTT.

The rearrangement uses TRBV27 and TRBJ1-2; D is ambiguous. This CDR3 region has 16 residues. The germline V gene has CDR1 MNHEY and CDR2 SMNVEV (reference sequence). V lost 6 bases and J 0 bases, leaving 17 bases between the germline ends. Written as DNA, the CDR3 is TGTGCCAGCAGGTTCTCGTCGGCCATTCCTAACTATGGCTACACCTTC. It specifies CASRFSSAIPNYGYTF.

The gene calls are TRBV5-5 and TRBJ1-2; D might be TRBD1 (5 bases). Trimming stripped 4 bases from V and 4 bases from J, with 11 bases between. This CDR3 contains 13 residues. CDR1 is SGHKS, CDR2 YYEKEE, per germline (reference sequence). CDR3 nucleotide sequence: TGTGCCAGCAGCCACAGGATAGTCTATGGCTACACCTTC. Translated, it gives CASSHRIVYGYTF.

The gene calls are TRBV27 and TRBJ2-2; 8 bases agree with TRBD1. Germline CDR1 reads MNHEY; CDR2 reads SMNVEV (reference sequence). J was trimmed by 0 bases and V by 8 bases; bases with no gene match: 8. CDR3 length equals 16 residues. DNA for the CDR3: TGTGCCAGCTATCCTTTGGACAGGGCGAACACCGGGGAGCTGTTTTTT. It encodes CASYPLDRANTGELFF.

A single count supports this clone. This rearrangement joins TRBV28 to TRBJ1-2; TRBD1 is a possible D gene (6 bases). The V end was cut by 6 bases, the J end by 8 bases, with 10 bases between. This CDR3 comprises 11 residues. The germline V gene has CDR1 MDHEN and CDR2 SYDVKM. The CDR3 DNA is TGTGCCAGCAGACACAGGGACGGCTACACCTTC. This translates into CASRHRDGYTF.

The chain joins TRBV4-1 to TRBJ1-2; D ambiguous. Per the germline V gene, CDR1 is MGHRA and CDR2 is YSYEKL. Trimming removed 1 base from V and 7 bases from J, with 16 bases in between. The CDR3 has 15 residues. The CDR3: CASSQGSRWLPGYTF. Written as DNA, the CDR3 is TGCGCCAGCAGCCAAGGGTCCCGATGGCTTCCTGGCTACACCTTC.

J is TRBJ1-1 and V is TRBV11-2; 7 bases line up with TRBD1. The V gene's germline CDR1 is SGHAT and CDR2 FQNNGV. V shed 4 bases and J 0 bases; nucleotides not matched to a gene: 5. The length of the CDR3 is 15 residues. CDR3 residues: CASSSQTGMNTEAFF. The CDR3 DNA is TGTGCCAGCAGCTCCCAGACAGGGATGAACACTGAAGCTTTCTTT.

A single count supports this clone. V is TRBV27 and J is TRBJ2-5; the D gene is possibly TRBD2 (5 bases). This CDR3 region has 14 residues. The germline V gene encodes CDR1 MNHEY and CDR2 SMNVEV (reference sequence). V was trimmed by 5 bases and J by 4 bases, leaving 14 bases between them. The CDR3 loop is CASSAMGSPETQYF. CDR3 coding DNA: TGTGCCAGCAGTGCTATGGGGAGCCCAGAGACCCAGTACTTC.

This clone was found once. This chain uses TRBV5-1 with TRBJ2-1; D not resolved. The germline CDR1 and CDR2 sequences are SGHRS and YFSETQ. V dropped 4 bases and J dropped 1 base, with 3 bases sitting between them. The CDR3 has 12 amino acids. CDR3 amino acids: CASSRSYNEQFF. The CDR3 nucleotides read TGCGCCAGCAGCCGATCCTACAATGAGCAGTTCTTC.

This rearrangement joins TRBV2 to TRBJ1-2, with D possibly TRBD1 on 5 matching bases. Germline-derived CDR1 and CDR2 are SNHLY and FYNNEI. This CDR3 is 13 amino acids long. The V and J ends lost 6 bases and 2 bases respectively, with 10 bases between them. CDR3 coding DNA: TGTGCCAGCAGCGCACAGGTAAACTATGGCTACACCTTC. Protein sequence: CASSAQVNYGYTF.

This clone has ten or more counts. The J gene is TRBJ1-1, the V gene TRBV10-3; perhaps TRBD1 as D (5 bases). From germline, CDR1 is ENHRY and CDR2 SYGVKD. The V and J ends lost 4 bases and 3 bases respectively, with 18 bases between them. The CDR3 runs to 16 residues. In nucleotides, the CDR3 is TGTGCCATCAGTGCCCGGGACGGACGTGAGGACACTGAAGCTTTCTTT. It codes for CAISARDGREDTEAFF.

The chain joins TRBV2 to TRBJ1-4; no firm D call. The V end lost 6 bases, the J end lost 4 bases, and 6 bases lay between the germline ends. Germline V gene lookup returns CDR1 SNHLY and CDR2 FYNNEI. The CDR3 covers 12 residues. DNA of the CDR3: TGTGCCAGCAGGGCACTTAATGAAAAACTGTTTTTT. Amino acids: CASRALNEKLFF.

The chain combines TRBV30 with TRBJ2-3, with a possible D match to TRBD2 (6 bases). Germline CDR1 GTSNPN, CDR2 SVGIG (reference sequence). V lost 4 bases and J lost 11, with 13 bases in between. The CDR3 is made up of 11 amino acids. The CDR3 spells CAWNHLGGQYF. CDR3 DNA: TGTGCCTGGAATCACCTGGGGGGGCAGTATTTT. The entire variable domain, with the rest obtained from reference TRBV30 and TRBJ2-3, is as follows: SQTIHQWPATLVQPVGSPLSLECTVEGTSNPNLYWYRQAAGRGLQLLFYSVGIGQISSEVPQNLSASRPQDRQFILSSKKLLLSDSGFYLCAWNHLGGQYFGPGTRLTVL.

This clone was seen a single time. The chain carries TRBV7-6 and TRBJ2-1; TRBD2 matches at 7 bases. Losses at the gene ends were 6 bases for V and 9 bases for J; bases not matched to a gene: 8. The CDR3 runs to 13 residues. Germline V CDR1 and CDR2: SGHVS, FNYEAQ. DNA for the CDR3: TGTGCCAGCAGTCTCTCGGGCGGGGGTGAGCAGTTCTTC. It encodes CASSLSGGGEQFF.

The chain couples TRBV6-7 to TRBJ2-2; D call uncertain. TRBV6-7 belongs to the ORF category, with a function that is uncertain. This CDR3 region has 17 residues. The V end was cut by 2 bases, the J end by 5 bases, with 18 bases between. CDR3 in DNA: TGTGCCAGCAGTTACCCCCTGGCGGCGAAAGGGACCGGGGAGCTGTTTTTT. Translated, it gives CASSYPLAAKGTGELFF.

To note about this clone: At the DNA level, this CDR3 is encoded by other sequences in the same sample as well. The CDR3 region has the DNA TGTGCCAGCAGCTTAGGACTCAACACTGAAGCTTTCTTT. As protein: CASSLGLNTEAFF. The gene calls are TRBV13 and TRBJ1-1, with unresolved D. Trimming left V 0 bases short and J 2 bases short, with 4 bases between. CDR1 and CDR2 from the germline V gene are PRHDT and FYEKMQ (reference sequence). The CDR3 covers 13 residues.

The CDR3, as DNA: TGTGCCAGCAGCCACTCCCGGGGGGGCCAAGAGACCCAGTACTTC. Translation gives CASSHSRGGQETQYF. The chain joins TRBV5-4 to TRBJ2-5, with 8 nucleotides matching TRBD2. The trim removed 4 bases at V and 1 base at J, leaving 6 bases unmatched. The germline V gene encodes CDR1 SGHNT and CDR2 YYREEE (reference sequence). The CDR3 spans 15 residues.

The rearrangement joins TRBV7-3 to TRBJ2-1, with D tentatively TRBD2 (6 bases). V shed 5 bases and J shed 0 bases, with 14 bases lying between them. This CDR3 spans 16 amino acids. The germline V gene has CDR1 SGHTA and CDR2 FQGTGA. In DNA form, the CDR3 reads TGTGCCAGCAGCCACTACGGGGGACGCTCCTACAATGAGCAGTTCTTC. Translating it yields CASSHYGGRSYNEQFF.

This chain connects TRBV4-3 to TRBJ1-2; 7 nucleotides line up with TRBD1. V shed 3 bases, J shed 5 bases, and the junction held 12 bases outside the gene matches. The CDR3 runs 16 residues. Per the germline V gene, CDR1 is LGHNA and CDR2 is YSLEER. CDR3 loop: CASSQATGQERYGYTF. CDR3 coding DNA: TGCGCCAGCAGCCAGGCAACCGGACAGGAAAGGTATGGCTACACCTTC.